This TCR beta chain originates from a study of T cell responses to AZD1222 COVID-19 vaccine. Deletions cut 11 bases from V and 0 bases from J, with 13 bases between. The CDR3 runs to 13 residues. Germline loops: CDR1 LNHDA, CDR2 SQIVND (reference sequence). Only in-frame clones appear in the TCRdb table, and some are missing; sequencing was by immunoSEQ multiplex PCR. The sample includes fewer than 200,000 clones, approximately 92% of them seen just once. This clone is a singleton in its sample. Antigen specificity is unknown. Findings of the study overall: Regions left unmutated in variants are reportedly the target of nearly half of spike-specific TCRs.

The TCR was taken from an adult in good health. The material was peripheral blood, obtained on day 0 of AZD1222 vaccination. V is TRBV19 and J is TRBJ1-1; D gene ambiguous. The CDR3 reads CASSARLNTEAFF. In DNA, the CDR3 is TGTGCCTCGTCGGCCCGATTGAACACTGAAGCTTTCTTT.